A selection of T cell receptor beta chains follows, all from one sample in a study of T cell repertoires in cytomegalovirus infection. Antigens of these TCRs are unknown. TCRdb itself ran the reads through MiXCR, one entry per CDR3 protein. Counted here are about 310,000 distinct CDR3 sequences, 20% to 25% occurring once; the ten biggest clones make up about 14%. This sample comprised cultured PBMCs, obtained from culture after CMV antigen stimulation. All receptors come from a human donor in good health (CMV status not recorded). Some clones in this sample may be carry-over from other donors' samples. Both conserved end residues are part of each CDR3. The D gene is left open where the match is weak. Clone size is given for some rows only: seen once, a few or many times, or a class if the clone is expanded.

J gene: TRBJ1-2; V gene: TRBV6-6; clone size: NA; D gene: NA; CDR3 DNA: TGTGCCAGCAGCCGGGGCGGGAACTATGGCTACACCTTC; CDR3 protein: CASSRGGNYGYTF
J gene: TRBJ2-1; V gene: TRBV5-6; clone size: few; D gene: TRBD2; CDR3 DNA: TGTGCCAGCAGCTTTGGTAGCGGGAGCCTGAATGAGCAGTTCTTC; CDR3 protein: CASSFGSGSLNEQFF
J gene: TRBJ1-2; V gene: TRBV7-2; clone size: many; D gene: NA; CDR3 DNA: TGTGCCAGCAGCCAGTGGGTTAGGGGGTCCCTTGACTATGGCTACACCTTC; CDR3 protein: CASSQWVRGSLDYGYTF
J gene: TRBJ2-7; V gene: TRBV20-1; clone size: NA; D gene: TRBD1; CDR3 DNA: TGCAGTGCTGGGACAGGGGCGTCCTACGAGCAGTACTTC; CDR3 protein: CSAGTGASYEQYF
J gene: TRBJ2-3; V gene: TRBV20-1; clone size: NA; D gene: TRBD1; CDR3 DNA: TGCAGTGCTAGAGCCCAGACAGGGGAAGACACAGATACGCAGTATTTT; CDR3 protein: CSARAQTGEDTDTQYF
J gene: TRBJ2-2; V gene: TRBV10-3; clone size: NA; D gene: NA; CDR3 DNA: TGTGCCATCAGTGAGTCCGGAGCGAGTACCGGGGAGCTGTTTTTT; CDR3 protein: CAISESGASTGELFF
J gene: TRBJ1-1; V gene: TRBV6-2/TRBV6-3; clone size: many; D gene: NA; CDR3 DNA: TGTGCCAGCAGTAATCCAAGACGGGGGGCGATGTACACTGAAGCTTTCTTT; CDR3 protein: CASSNPRRGAMYTEAFF
J gene: TRBJ2-1; V gene: TRBV15; clone size: many; D gene: NA; CDR3 DNA: TGTGCCACCAGCAGAGATAGATTGGGGGAGAAGTTCTTC; CDR3 protein: CATSRDRLGEKFF
J gene: TRBJ1-2; V gene: TRBV7-2; clone size: many; D gene: TRBD1; CDR3 DNA: TGTGCCAGCAGCGGACAGGGGGGGCTCGGCTATGGCTACACCTTC; CDR3 protein: CASSGQGGLGYGYTF
J gene: TRBJ2-1; V gene: TRBV29-1; clone size: NA; D gene: NA; CDR3 DNA: TGCAGCGTAAGGCGAGGGGTCGATGAGCAGTTCTTC; CDR3 protein: CSVRRGVDEQFF
J gene: TRBJ2-5; V gene: TRBV18; clone size: few; D gene: TRBD1; CDR3 DNA: TGTGCCAGCTCACCACCAATTTCGGACAGGGCGTTCGGGACCCAGTACTTC; CDR3 protein: CASSPPISDRAFGTQYF
J gene: TRBJ1-6; V gene: TRBV28; clone size: once; D gene: NA; CDR3 DNA: TGTGCCAGTGTGACAGGATCCTATAATTCACCCCTCCACTTT; CDR3 protein: CASVTGSYNSPLHF
J gene: TRBJ1-1; V gene: TRBV5-4; clone size: NA; D gene: NA; CDR3 DNA: TGTGCCAGCAGTTATTCACAGGGCTGGGATATAAAAGGGTCTGAAGCTTTCTTT; CDR3 protein: CASSYSQGWDIKGSEAFF
J gene: TRBJ2-1; V gene: TRBV24-1; clone size: few; D gene: NA; CDR3 DNA: TGTGCCACCAGTGACGAACAGGGACACAATGAGCAGTTCTTC; CDR3 protein: CATSDEQGHNEQFF
J gene: TRBJ1-6; V gene: TRBV30; clone size: few; D gene: NA; CDR3 DNA: TGTGCCTGGAGTGTTATACGGAAAAATTCACCCCTCCACTTT; CDR3 protein: CAWSVIRKNSPLHF
J gene: TRBJ1-5; V gene: TRBV19; clone size: NA; D gene: TRBD1; CDR3 DNA: TGTGCCAGTAGTGGGGCGGACAGGGGGCAGCCCCAGCATTTT; CDR3 protein: CASSGADRGQPQHF
J gene: TRBJ1-4; V gene: TRBV6-5; clone size: few; D gene: NA; CDR3 DNA: TGTGCCAGCAGTTACCGGGCGGCTAATGAAAAACTGTTTTTT; CDR3 protein: CASSYRAANEKLFF
J gene: TRBJ2-7; V gene: TRBV6-8; clone size: NA; D gene: TRBD1; CDR3 DNA: TGTGCCAGCAGTTACTCCGGGACAGGGGCGAGATACGAGCAGTACTTC; CDR3 protein: CASSYSGTGARYEQYF
J gene: TRBJ1-4; V gene: TRBV28; clone size: NA; D gene: NA; CDR3 DNA: TGTGCCAGCACATCCGGTCCATCAGGAAAACTGTTTTTT; CDR3 protein: CASTSGPSGKLFF
J gene: TRBJ1-2; V gene: TRBV27; clone size: NA; D gene: NA; CDR3 DNA: TGTGCCAGCAGTTTATCACCAGACGGCCGATATGGCTACACCTTC; CDR3 protein: CASSLSPDGRYGYTF
J gene: TRBJ2-5; V gene: TRBV6-5; clone size: NA; D gene: NA; CDR3 DNA: TGTGCCAGCAGGCAGCAATCCGGGCCAGAGAGGGAGACCCAGTACTTC; CDR3 protein: CASRQQSGPERETQYF
J gene: TRBJ2-1; V gene: TRBV12-3/TRBV12-4; clone size: NA; D gene: TRBD1; CDR3 DNA: TGTGCCAGCAGTCCCCGGGACAGGGGTTCCCTAGGGCAGTTCTTC; CDR3 protein: CASSPRDRGSLGQFF
J gene: TRBJ1-5; V gene: TRBV19; clone size: many; D gene: NA; CDR3 DNA: TGTGCCAGTAGTCTGGACAGAAAACAGCATTTT; CDR3 protein: CASSLDRKQHF
J gene: TRBJ2-1; V gene: TRBV20-1; clone size: NA; D gene: NA; CDR3 DNA: TGCAGTGCTAGAGTAGGAGTACCCTACAATGAGCAGTTCTTC; CDR3 protein: CSARVGVPYNEQFF
J gene: TRBJ2-3; V gene: TRBV20-1; clone size: NA; D gene: TRBD2; CDR3 DNA: TGCAGTGCCAGCGGGAGTTTCGGAGATACGCAGTATTTT; CDR3 protein: CSASGSFGDTQYF
J gene: TRBJ2-5; V gene: TRBV7-9; clone size: NA; D gene: NA; CDR3 DNA: TGTGCCAGCAGTAAGGCGGGAACGAGCGGAAACCAAGAGACCCAGTACTTC; CDR3 protein: CASSKAGTSGNQETQYF
J gene: TRBJ2-3; V gene: TRBV7-2; clone size: NA; D gene: NA; CDR3 DNA: TGTGCCAGCAGCTCGTGGACCGGCAATACGCAGTATTTT; CDR3 protein: CASSSWTGNTQYF